This T cell receptor beta chain was retrieved from a study of T and B cells in COVID-19 patients. As for the study in general: Blood was sampled from COVID-19 patients who were either actively infected or recovered. Whole-study findings and limits: Clonality of TRB repertoires was high in active COVID-19; recovery brought above-healthy diversity and richness. In COVID-19 patients, T cell receptor beta variable and joining gene use was reportedly strongly skewed.

Blood genomic DNA input for TRB amplification was roughly 220-500 ng. BIOMED2 TRB-A/B primer pools were used in multiplex TRB PCR. TCRdb redid the calling of the multiplex PCR reads with MiXCR, one entry per CDR3 protein. This table holds under 7,500 distinct CDR3 sequences, roughly 27% found once. The CDR3 consists of 16 residues. The V gene's germline CDR1 is SGHDT and CDR2 YYEEEE. J lost 2 bases, V lost 4 bases, and 3 bases had no gene match. Note on this clonotype: Its antigen is undetermined.

The sequenced sample consisted of blood. This clonotype originated in a human donor with active COVID-19. This chain uses TRBV5-6 with TRBJ2-7, with TRBD2 matching over 16 bases. The chain's CDR3 is CASSGTSGRVAYEQYF. In nucleotides, the CDR3 is TGTGCCAGCAGCGGGACTAGCGGGAGGGTAGCCTACGAGCAGTACTTC. The whole variable domain, filled in from reference TRBV5-6 and TRBJ2-7, reads DAGVTQSPTHLIKTRGQQVTLRCSPKSGHDTVSWYQQALGQGPQFIFQYYEEEERQRGNFPDRFSGHQFPNYSSELNVNALLLGDSALYLCASSGTSGRVAYEQYFGPGTRLTVT.